The source of this T cell receptor (beta chain) is a study of T cells in Graves' hyperthyroidism and ophthalmopathy. TCR beta CDR3 regions were amplified from RNA transcripts. Using the HTBI primer set, a first-round RT-PCR was run on the TCR CDR3. Each CDR3 protein gets one entry after TCRdb re-called the multiplex PCR reads with MiXCR. The sample has around 690,000 distinct CDR3 sequences, approximately 15% seen once; the top ten hold about a sixth. Germline CDR1 is LNHNV and CDR2 is YYDKDF (reference sequence). The CDR3 is made up of 16 amino acids. The junction had 4 bases not matched to a gene; V was cut back by 6 bases and J by 4 bases. This clonotype was recorded a few times.

This chain links TRBV15 with TRBJ2-1; 15 bases align to TRBD2. This TCR came from a man aged 50-59 years with Graves' hyperthyroidism. Sequencing was performed on blood. The CDR3 nucleotides are TGTGCCACCAGAGGGACTAGCGGGAGGCAGTACAATGAGCAGTTCTTC. Amino acid sequence: CATRGTSGRQYNEQFF.